Following are 32 T cell receptor beta chains from one sample sequenced in a study of control samples from healthy donors and cancer patients. Only in-frame clones appear in the TCRdb table, and some are missing; sequencing was by immunoSEQ multiplex PCR. The sample contains 100,000 or so clones, 83% of which appear only once. Sample: blood. The receptors derive from a woman aged 45-65 years in good health.

This clone was recorded a few times. J is TRBJ1-1 and V is TRBV19; D call uncertain. V was pared by 5 bases and J by 4 bases, with 11 bases between. This CDR3 contains 13 residues. Germline CDR1 LNHDA, CDR2 SQIVND (reference sequence). The CDR3 here is CASSAEERTEAFF. DNA of the CDR3: TGTGCCAGTAGTGCCGAGGAGCGCACTGAAGCTTTCTTT.

The chain has TRBV19 and TRBJ2-1; 10 bases are shared with TRBD2. V gave up 3 bases and J gave up 8 bases; unmatched junction bases: 7. The germline V gene encodes CDR1 LNHDA and CDR2 SQIVND (reference sequence). The CDR3 is 15 residues long. The CDR3 protein is CASSIQAGGWDEQFF. CDR3 bases: TGTGCCAGTAGTATTCAAGCGGGAGGGTGGGATGAGCAGTTCTTC.

The chain uses TRBV30 and TRBJ1-4, with 7 bases aligning to TRBD1. There are 12 residues in the CDR3. Germline lookup yields CDR1 GTSNPN and CDR2 SVGIG (reference sequence). V was clipped by 8 bases and J by 8 bases; unmatched bases: 8. CDR3 region: CARGAGGEKLFF. CDR3 sequence (DNA): TGTGCCCGGGGGGCAGGGGGAGAAAAACTGTTTTTT.

This rearrangement joins TRBV5-6 to TRBJ2-7; 7 bases agree with TRBD2. CDR3 size: 15 residues. V shed 2 bases, J shed 3 bases, and the junction held 8 bases outside the gene matches. From germline, CDR1 is SGHDT and CDR2 YYEEEE. In nucleotides, the CDR3 is TGTGCCAGCAGCTTTAATAGCGGGTCGAACTACGAGCAGTACTTC. Translated: CASSFNSGSNYEQYF. Full variable domain (missing parts from reference TRBV5-6 and TRBJ2-7): DAGVTQSPTHLIKTRGQQVTLRCSPKSGHDTVSWYQQALGQGPQFIFQYYEEEERQRGNFPDRFSGHQFPNYSSELNVNALLLGDSALYLCASSFNSGSNYEQYFGPGTRLTVT.

Here the CDR3 DNA reads TGTGCCAGTAGTATACGTAAGGGGACTGAAGCTTTCTTT. Amino acids: CASSIRKGTEAFF. The chain employs TRBV19 and TRBJ1-1, with TRBD1 as a possible D gene (5 bases). Germline CDR1 and CDR2: LNHDA and SQIVND (reference sequence). CDR3 size: 13 residues. V was clipped by 2 bases and J by 5 bases, with 9 bases between them.

This clone was counted between two and nine times. The chain is built from TRBV19 and TRBJ2-7; 7 bases agree with TRBD2. Trimming removed 3 bases from V and 6 bases from J; junction bases left unmatched: 11. The CDR3 runs 15 residues. The germline V gene encodes CDR1 LNHDA and CDR2 SQIVND (reference sequence). The CDR3, as DNA: TGTGCCAGTAGTATTTCCGGGGGGAGTAAGAGCGAGCAGTACTTC. This encodes CASSISGGSKSEQYF.

The chain recombines TRBV11-1 with TRBJ2-3; 7 bases match TRBD2. J gave up 0 bases and V 0 bases, and 3 bases lay outside the gene matches. This CDR3 spans 16 amino acids. Per germline, CDR1 SGHAT and CDR2 FQDESV (reference sequence). The CDR3 sequence: CASSLADSGSTDTQYF. Written as DNA, the CDR3 is TGTGCCAGCAGCTTAGCGGATAGCGGGAGCACAGATACGCAGTATTTT.

The sample holds one count of this clone. The V gene is TRBV9, the J gene TRBJ1-6; a weak D match, TRBD1 (5 bases). Germline V CDR1 and CDR2: SGDLS, YYNGEE. Trimming pared 3 bases from V and 11 bases from J, leaving 24 bases between. The CDR3 length is 17 residues. CDR3 DNA sequence: TGTGCCAGCAGCGCCCACGACCGACAGAGCGGCGATGCACCCCTCCACTTT. It yields the protein CASSAHDRQSGDAPLHF.

The chain combines TRBV29-1 with TRBJ2-2; 10 bases are shared with TRBD2. V gave up 6 bases and J gave up 5 bases; unmatched junction bases: 12. The CDR3 runs 16 residues. Germline V gene lookup returns CDR1 SQVTM and CDR2 ANQGSEA. Here the CDR3 reads CSVNLLAGEGTGELFF. The CDR3 region has the DNA TGCAGCGTAAATCTTCTAGCGGGAGAAGGTACCGGGGAGCTGTTTTTT.

In this sample, this clone turned up once. The rearrangement joins TRBV5-1 to TRBJ2-7, with 7 positions matching TRBD1. This CDR3 is 14 amino acids long. The ends lost 0 bases at V and 7 bases at J; junction bases unmatched: 7. Germline V gene lookup returns CDR1 SGHRS and CDR2 YFSETQ. The CDR3 protein is CASSLATGATEQYF. CDR3 nucleotide sequence: TGCGCCAGCAGCTTGGCCACAGGGGCAACGGAGCAGTACTTC.

This chain uses TRBV10-3 with TRBJ1-2; 9 positions agree with TRBD1. Per the germline V gene, CDR1 is ENHRY and CDR2 is SYGVKD. Trimming at V came to 11 bases and at J to 5 bases, leaving 3 bases not matched to a gene. The CDR3 totals 11 residues. CDR3 protein: CAHGTGYGYTF. The CDR3 region has the DNA TGTGCCCACGGGACAGGGTATGGCTACACCTTC.

This chain connects TRBV14 to TRBJ2-7; 8 bases fit TRBD2. Germline CDR1 is SGHDN and CDR2 is FVKESK. This CDR3 spans 13 amino acids. The ends lost 4 bases at V and 6 bases at J; junction bases unmatched: 5. The CDR3 coding sequence is TGTGCCAGCAGCCGGACGGGGGGGCCCGAGCAGTACTTC. Translation gives CASSRTGGPEQYF.

This clone was observed a handful of times. J is TRBJ2-7 and V is TRBV7-2, with a weak D call TRBD2 (5 bases). The germline V gene has CDR1 SGHTA and CDR2 FQGNSA. This CDR3 spans 13 amino acids. The V and J ends lost 5 bases and 1 base respectively, with 9 bases between them. CDR3 DNA sequence: TGTGCCAGCAGCGAAGACTATTCCTACGAGCAGTACTTC. Translation: CASSEDYSYEQYF.

V usage is TRBV3-1 (or the pseudogene TRBV3-2) and J usage is TRBJ1-6; no firm D call. V lost 4 bases, J lost 2 bases, and 18 bases lay in between. The length of the CDR3 is 18 residues. CDR1 and CDR2 from the germline V gene are LGHDT and YNNKEL (reference sequence). The CDR3 spells CASSLRDLSPPYNSPLHF. The CDR3 coding sequence is TGTGCCAGCAGCCTAAGAGATCTCTCCCCGCCCTATAATTCACCCCTCCACTTT.

V is TRBV5-1 and J is TRBJ2-6, with D uncertain. Germline assignment: CDR1 SGHRS and CDR2 YFSETQ. Trimming removed 6 bases at V and 0 bases at J, with 10 bases between. This CDR3 has 15 amino acids. The CDR3 reads CASTDGDSGANVLTF. The CDR3 DNA follows: TGCGCCAGCACGGACGGAGACTCTGGGGCCAACGTCCTGACTTTC.

The chain uses TRBV5-1 and TRBJ1-4; D possibly corresponds to TRBD1 (5 bases). Germline CDR1 reads SGHRS; CDR2 reads YFSETQ. Trimming took off 2 bases at V and 1 base at J, with 9 bases between the two ends. The CDR3 is made up of 15 amino acids. The CDR3 sequence: CASSFLGVTNEKLFF. The CDR3 DNA sequence: TGCGCCAGCAGCTTTTTAGGGGTAACTAATGAAAAACTGTTTTTT.

V is TRBV2 and J is TRBJ2-5; TRBD2 matches at 13 bases. The CDR3 runs 15 residues. Germline CDR1 and CDR2: SNHLY and FYNNEI. V trimming: 4 bases; J trimming: 7 bases; junction bases outside the gene matches: 6. CDR3 in DNA: TGTGCCAGCAGTGGGGGACTAGCGGGGATCGGGACCCAGTACTTC. Translated: CASSGGLAGIGTQYF.

V and J are TRBV19 and TRBJ1-2; TRBD1 is a possible D gene (5 bases). This CDR3 is built from 12 residues. The V end was cut by 4 bases, the J end by 4 bases, with 7 bases between. CDR1 and CDR2 (germline): LNHDA, SQIVND (reference sequence). CDR3 in amino acids: CASSRGLYGYTF. CDR3 DNA: TGTGCCAGTAGTAGGGGCCTCTATGGCTACACCTTC.

The chain recombines TRBV15 with TRBJ1-3; D unclear. The CDR3 has 14 residues. CDR1 is LNHNV and CDR2 is YYDKDF in the germline V gene (reference sequence). Trimming left V 1 base short and J 1 base short, with 5 bases between. The CDR3 DNA is TGTGCCACCAGCAGAGGCTTATCTGGAAACACCATATATTTT. It is translated as CATSRGLSGNTIYF. Full variable domain (rest looked up from reference TRBV15 and TRBJ1-3): DAMVIQNPRYQVTQFGKPVTLSCSQTLNHNVMYWYQQKSSQAPKLLFHYYDKDFNNEADTPDNFQSRRPNTSFCFLDIRSPGLGDTAMYLCATSRGLSGNTIYFGEGSWLTVV.

The gene calls are TRBV11-3 and TRBJ2-1; TRBD2 matches 11 bases. The length of the CDR3 is 17 residues. CDR1 and CDR2 from the germline V gene are SGHNT and YENEEA. V was pared by 5 bases and J by 6 bases, with 12 bases of the junction left unmatched. The CDR3 sequence is CASSPRTSGPLPNEQFF. DNA of the CDR3: TGTGCCAGCAGCCCCCGGACTAGCGGGCCCCTCCCCAATGAGCAGTTCTTC.

CDR3 protein: CASRLAGLTGELFF. The CDR3 region has the DNA TGTGCCAGCAGGCTAGCGGGGCTCACCGGGGAGCTGTTTTTT. V gene TRBV2 combines with J gene TRBJ2-2; 9 nucleotides line up with TRBD2. CDR1 is SNHLY, CDR2 FYNNEI, per germline. This CDR3 region has 14 residues. V shed 6 bases, J shed 4 bases, and the junction held 3 bases outside the gene matches.

V usage is TRBV30 and J usage is TRBJ2-5; TRBD2 aligns across 8 bases. V gave up 3 bases and J gave up 2 bases; unmatched junction bases: 8. The CDR3 runs 15 residues. Germline V gene sequence: CDR1 GTSNPN, CDR2 SVGIG (reference sequence). The CDR3 region has the DNA TGTGCCTGGAGCGACCTAGGACTAGCTCAAGAGACCCAGTACTTC. It specifies CAWSDLGLAQETQYF. The whole variable domain, remainder taken from reference TRBV30 and TRBJ2-5, is SQTIHQWPATLVQPVGSPLSLECTVEGTSNPNLYWYRQAAGRGLQLLFYSVGIGQISSEVPQNLSASRPQDRQFILSSKKLLLSDSGFYLCAWSDLGLAQETQYFGPGTRLLVL.

The gene calls are TRBV11-3 and TRBJ1-2; 7 positions match TRBD1. Germline CDR1 is SGHNT and CDR2 is YENEEA. This CDR3 is 13 amino acids long. J lost 3 bases, V lost 4 bases, and 2 bases had no gene match. The CDR3 DNA reads TGTGCCAGCAGCTCTGGACAGGACTATGGCTACACCTTC. It encodes CASSSGQDYGYTF. The full variable domain, in which reference TRBV11-3 and TRBJ1-2 provide the parts outside the CDR3, is EAGVVQSPRYKIIEKKQPVAFWCNPISGHNTLYWYLQNLGQGPELLIRYENEEAVDDSQLPKDRFSAERLKGVDSTLKIQPAELGDSAVYLCASSSGQDYGYTFGSGTRLTVV.

This clone was seen more than once but under ten times. The chain recombines TRBV4-1 with TRBJ2-1; 8 bases are shared with TRBD2. CDR3 length: 15 amino acids. Trimming cost V 0 bases and J 7 bases; bases outside gene matches: 5. Per germline, CDR1 MGHRA and CDR2 YSYEKL. This CDR3 is CASSQDPGLGNEQFF. The CDR3 coding sequence is TGCGCCAGCAGCCAAGATCCGGGACTAGGAAATGAGCAGTTCTTC.

Only one count was recorded for this clone. J is TRBJ2-2 and V is TRBV7-6; D not certain. The V gene's germline CDR1 is SGHVS and CDR2 FNYEAQ. The CDR3 covers 13 residues. Trimming took off 4 bases at V and 2 bases at J, with 5 bases between the two ends. The CDR3 DNA reads as TGTGCCAGCAGCTCCTTTAACACCGGGGAGCTGTTTTTT. Residues: CASSSFNTGELFF.

This clone was observed a single time. This chain connects TRBV18 to TRBJ1-5, with a possible D match to TRBD1 (5 bases). Looked up from germline, CDR1 is KGHSH and CDR2 is LQKENI. V was shortened by 3 bases and J by 8 bases, with 14 bases between the two germline ends. The CDR3 has 14 residues. Here the CDR3 DNA reads TGTGCCAGCTCACCCAGCGGGGGGTGGGAGCCCCAGCATTTT. Protein product: CASSPSGGWEPQHF.

This clone was seen only a few times. This chain connects TRBV5-1 to TRBJ2-1, with 8 bases matching TRBD1. Germline V CDR1 and CDR2: SGHRS, YFSETQ. The junction had 8 bases not matched to a gene; V was cut back by 4 bases and J by 5 bases. This CDR3 is built from 15 residues. The chain's CDR3 is CASSQRQGNNNEQFF. In DNA form, the CDR3 reads TGCGCCAGCAGCCAGAGACAGGGGAACAACAATGAGCAGTTCTTC.

This clone turned up a few times. The rearrangement joins TRBV2 to TRBJ1-2; D is unclear. V lost 4 bases to trimming and J lost 4 bases, with 10 bases between them. Germline CDR1 and CDR2: SNHLY and FYNNEI. This CDR3 has 13 residues. CDR3 region: CASSAAQSYGYTF. CDR3 DNA sequence: TGTGCCAGCAGTGCGGCACAGAGCTATGGCTACACCTTC. Filled out from reference TRBV2 and TRBJ1-2, the complete variable domain reads EPEVTQTPSHQVTQMGQEVILRCVPISNHLYFYWYRQILGQKVEFLVSFYNNEISEKSEIFDDQFSVERPDGSNFTLKIRSTKLEDSAMYFCASSAAQSYGYTFGSGTRLTVV.

The chain has TRBV4-3 and TRBJ1-5, with unresolved D. Trimming shortened V by 0 bases and J by 5 bases, and 17 bases separated the two germline ends. The CDR3 spans 17 residues. Germline V gene lookup returns CDR1 LGHNA and CDR2 YSLEER. Here the CDR3 DNA reads TGCGCCAGCAGCCAAGATTGGCCGGAAGTTGAGGATCAGCCCCAGCATTTT. Its translation: CASSQDWPEVEDQPQHF.

J is TRBJ1-2 and V is TRBV18; 9 bases are a match to TRBD1. V was clipped by 2 bases and J by 3 bases; unmatched bases: 7. Germline V lookup: CDR1 KGHSH, CDR2 LQKENI. The CDR3 covers 16 residues. CDR3 bases: TGTGCCAGCTCACCAAATCCGACAGGGGGGGACTATGGCTACACCTTC. Its translation: CASSPNPTGGDYGYTF.

CDR3 amino acids: CASSAELRLTGPPNYGYTF. In nucleotides, the CDR3 is TGTGCCAGCAGCGCGGAACTCCGTTTGACAGGGCCTCCTAACTATGGCTACACCTTC. This sequence joins TRBV9 and TRBJ1-2, with TRBD1 identical over 7 bases. The V segment lost 3 bases and the J segment 0 bases; nucleotides outside the gene matches: 17. The CDR3 covers 19 residues. Looked up from germline, CDR1 is SGDLS and CDR2 is YYNGEE.

In this sample, this clone turned up once. This chain links TRBV19 with TRBJ1-4; 8 positions agree with TRBD1. Germline loops: CDR1 LNHDA, CDR2 SQIVND (reference sequence). With V trimmed by 7 bases and J by 5 bases, 6 bases remained unmatched. The CDR3 has 14 amino acids. CDR3 sequence reads: CASTPTGVNEKLFF. The CDR3 coding sequence is TGTGCCAGTACCCCGACAGGGGTAAATGAAAAACTGTTTTTT.